Listed here are 15 T cell receptor beta chains from one sample, sequenced in a study of blood T cell dynamics during melanoma immunotherapy. Time point: week 3, after first cycle of checkpoint inhibitor. The data were produced by immunoSEQ multiplex PCR, yet TCRdb's version contains in-frame clones alone and is incomplete. The sample contains more than 12,000 clones, around nine tenths of which appear only once. This sample comprised blood, obtained from a patient treated with checkpoint blockade. The source is a human donor with melanoma.

The J gene is TRBJ1-5, the V gene TRBV30; possibly TRBD1 for D (6 bases). This CDR3 has 19 residues. V was cut by 2 bases and J by 1 base, with 24 bases left in between. Germline loops: CDR1 GTSNPN, CDR2 SVGIG (reference sequence). CDR3 sequence: CAWSPHSSRSGTSNQPQHF. The CDR3 DNA reads TGTGCCTGGAGTCCTCACTCCAGCAGGTCCGGGACAAGCAATCAGCCCCAGCATTTT.

The rearrangement uses TRBV7-2 and TRBJ2-1; perhaps TRBD1 as D (6 bases). The CDR3 has 14 amino acids. With 5 bases removed from V and 6 bases from J, the gap between germline ends came to 14 bases. Per the germline V gene, CDR1 is SGHTA and CDR2 is FQGNSA. The CDR3 nucleotides read TGTGCCAGCAGCCTAACAGGGTACGCCAATGAGCAGTTCTTC. Translated: CASSLTGYANEQFF. Combining the CDR3 with reference TRBV7-2 and TRBJ2-1 gives the whole variable domain GAGVSQSPSNKVTEKGKDVELRCDPISGHTALYWYRQSLGQGLEFLIYFQGNSAPDKSGLPSDRFSAERTGGSVSTLTIQRTQQEDSAVYLCASSLTGYANEQFFGPGTRLTVL.

V is TRBV14 and J is TRBJ1-3, with D perhaps matching TRBD1 (5 bases). The germline V gene encodes CDR1 SGHDN and CDR2 FVKESK. There are 15 residues in the CDR3. Between the trimmed V and J ends, which lost 8 bases and 0 bases, there was a span of 14 bases. The CDR3 loop is CASSTGLSSGNTIYF. CDR3 nucleotides: TGTGCCAGCTCCACGGGACTCAGCTCTGGAAACACCATATATTTT. Using reference TRBV14 and TRBJ1-3 for the parts outside the CDR3, the full variable domain is EAGVTQFPSHSVIEKGQTVTLRCDPISGHDNLYWYRRVMGKEIKFLLHFVKESKQDESGMPNNRFLAERTGGTYSTLKVQPAELEDSGVYFCASSTGLSSGNTIYFGEGSWLTVV.

The V and J genes are TRBV5-6 and TRBJ1-2, with D maybe TRBD1 (6 bases). Germline assignment: CDR1 SGHDT and CDR2 YYEEEE. V was shortened by 3 bases and J by 4 bases, with 16 bases between the two germline ends. The CDR3 is 15 amino acids. The DNA of the CDR3 is TGTGCCAGCAGCTCAGGGGAGCGAAACCCCTATGGCTACACCTTC. It yields the protein CASSSGERNPYGYTF.

The gene calls are TRBV5-6 and TRBJ2-1; no definite D call. The CDR3 totals 12 residues. Trimming cost V 0 bases and J 9 bases, with 7 bases left between them. Germline V gene sequence: CDR1 SGHDT, CDR2 YYEEEE. Here the CDR3 reads CASSLEYGEQFF. The DNA of the CDR3 is TGTGCCAGCAGCTTGGAGTATGGTGAGCAGTTCTTC.

The V and J genes are TRBV2 and TRBJ2-5; possibly TRBD2 for D (6 bases). Trimming removed 2 bases from V and 7 bases from J, with 17 bases in between. Germline CDR1 reads SNHLY; CDR2 reads FYNNEI. The length of the CDR3 is 15 residues. CDR3 region: CASSERGGAPGTQYF. The CDR3 DNA follows: TGTGCCAGCAGTGAAAGGGGCGGGGCCCCTGGGACCCAGTACTTC.

The chain combines TRBV28 with TRBJ1-2; 8 bases align to TRBD1. V gave up 4 bases and J gave up 3 bases; unmatched junction bases: 19. Germline CDR1 MDHEN, CDR2 SYDVKM. This CDR3 has 19 amino acids. This CDR3 reads CASSSPYGQGGAGHYGYTF. CDR3 nucleotides: TGTGCCAGCAGTTCCCCCTACGGACAGGGCGGTGCCGGCCACTATGGCTACACCTTC.

This rearrangement joins TRBV5-1 to TRBJ1-3; D remains unclear. Trimming pared 9 bases from V and 0 bases from J, leaving 10 bases between. CDR1 is SGHRS and CDR2 is YFSETQ in the germline V gene. The length of the CDR3 is 13 residues. The CDR3 DNA reads as TGCGCCACCTCGGTTAGCTCTGGAAACACCATATATTTT. The encoded protein is CATSVSSGNTIYF. Drawing the rest from reference TRBV5-1 and TRBJ1-3, the complete variable domain is KAGVTQTPRYLIKTRGQQVTLSCSPISGHRSVSWYQQTPGQGLQFLFEYFSETQRNKGNFPGRFSGRQFSNSRSEMNVSTLELGDSALYLCATSVSSGNTIYFGEGSWLTVV.

The chain carries TRBV7-8 and TRBJ2-6, with 9 bases aligning to TRBD1. V dropped 5 bases and J dropped 3; count of bases not matched to a gene: 8. From germline, CDR1 is SGHVS and CDR2 FQNEAQ. This CDR3 is 17 amino acids long. CDR3 DNA sequence: TGTGCCAGCAGCCCGGGACAGGGAGGTTTTGGGGCCAACGTCCTGACTTTC. Protein sequence: CASSPGQGGFGANVLTF.

The gene calls are TRBV6-1 and TRBJ1-6, with TRBD1 as a possible D gene (6 bases). The CDR3 covers 16 residues. Per the germline V gene, CDR1 is MNHNS and CDR2 is SASEGT. V lost 1 base, J lost 9 bases, and 16 bases lay in between. The CDR3 loop reads CASSEVGHPIRSPLHF. The CDR3, as DNA: TGTGCCAGCAGTGAAGTGGGACATCCTATTCGTTCACCCCTCCACTTT.

The chain recombines TRBV4-1 with TRBJ2-5; D possibly corresponds to TRBD1 (6 bases). The J call may be incorrect, as the DNA end agrees better with TRBJ2-7. The CDR3 sequence is 16 residues long. Per the germline V gene, CDR1 is MGHRA and CDR2 is YSYEKL. The CDR3 spells CASSPSGAGARNEQYF. In DNA form, the CDR3 reads TGCGCCAGCAGCCCCTCAGGGGCAGGAGCTAGAAACGAGCAGTACTTC.

This chain joins TRBV27 and TRBJ2-2; 7 nucleotides line up with TRBD2. Germline CDR1 and CDR2: MNHEY and SMNVEV (reference sequence). V gave up 6 bases and J gave up 7 bases; unmatched junction bases: 8. CDR3 length: 14 residues. The CDR3 here is CASRGLVGFGELFF. CDR3 coding DNA: TGTGCCAGCAGAGGACTAGTCGGGTTCGGGGAGCTGTTTTTT.

V is TRBV15 and J is TRBJ2-5, with D perhaps given as TRBD1 or TRBD2 (5 bases each). V was shortened by 0 bases and J by 4 bases, with 15 bases between the two germline ends. The CDR3 extends over 16 amino acids. In germline, CDR1 is LNHNV, CDR2 YYDKDF (reference sequence). Written as DNA, the CDR3 is TGTGCCACCAGCAGAGATCGGGGAGCCGGGGCAGAGACCCAGTACTTC. As protein: CATSRDRGAGAETQYF.

The chain combines TRBV7-2 with TRBJ1-5; D remains unclear. The CDR3 covers 13 residues. Germline V lookup: CDR1 SGHTA, CDR2 FQGNSA. V was cut by 1 base and J by 0 bases, with 1 base left in between. The CDR3 coding sequence is TGTGCCAGCAGCTTAGATAGCAATCAGCCCCAGCATTTT. This encodes CASSLDSNQPQHF.

V is TRBV11-3 and J is TRBJ2-3; 13 bases agree with TRBD2. This CDR3 comprises 14 residues. Trimming removed 3 bases from V and 6 bases from J; junction bases left unmatched: 0. Germline V CDR1 and CDR2: SGHNT, YENEEA. Written as DNA, the CDR3 is TGTGCCAGCAGCTTGGGACTAGCGGGGGATACGCAGTATTTT. Translation: CASSLGLAGDTQYF.